This TCR beta chain was profiled in a study of blood T cell repertoires in COVID-19. Background on the study: COVID-19 samples from acute and convalescent phases originated in the United States, Italy and Spain. In each case, the material was cDNA or gDNA derived from T cells, B-cell-depleted T cells, or PBMCs.

The V gene end was trimmed by 5 bases and the J gene end by 6 bases; junction bases not matched to a gene: 7. The CDR3 is 15 residues long. The germline CDR1 and CDR2 sequences are LGHDT and YNNKEL (reference sequence). Per the authors' pipeline: Reference gene primers were amplified, and this amplification served to estimate nucleated cell counts. This table comes from immunoSEQ multiplex PCR, and its TCRdb copy is limited to in-frame clones, with some not included. The V and J calls and clone size were taken over from that table, and D and trimming were inferred from the DNA. Of about 100,000 clones listed, just under 80% were seen once; the top ten hold around a third.

The chain joins TRBV3-1 (or the pseudogene TRBV3-2) to TRBJ2-2, with 9 bases aligning to TRBD1. This TCR was recovered from a man in his 70s with active or convalescent COVID-19. Material: peripheral blood. The CDR3 protein is CASSDTGGASGELFF. CDR3 bases: TGTGCCAGCAGCGATACAGGGGGCGCTTCCGGGGAGCTGTTTTTT.